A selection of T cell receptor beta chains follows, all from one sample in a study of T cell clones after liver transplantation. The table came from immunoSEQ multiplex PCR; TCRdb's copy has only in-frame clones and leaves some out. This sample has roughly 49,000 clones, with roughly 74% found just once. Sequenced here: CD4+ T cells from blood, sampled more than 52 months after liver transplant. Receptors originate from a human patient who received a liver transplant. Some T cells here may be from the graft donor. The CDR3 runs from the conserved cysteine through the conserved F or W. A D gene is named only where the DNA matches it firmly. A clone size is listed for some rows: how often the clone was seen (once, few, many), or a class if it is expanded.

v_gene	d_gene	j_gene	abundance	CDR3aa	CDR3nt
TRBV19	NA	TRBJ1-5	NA	CASKSQVGVGNQPQHF	TGTGCCAGTAAGAGTCAGGTAGGCGTCGGAAATCAGCCCCAGCATTTT
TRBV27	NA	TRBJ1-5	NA	CASSLAGINQPQHF	TGTGCCAGCAGTTTAGCAGGGATCAATCAGCCCCAGCATTTT
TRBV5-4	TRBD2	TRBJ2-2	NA	CASSGGLAPTGELFF	TGTGCCAGCAGCGGGGGACTAGCGCCGACCGGGGAGCTGTTTTTT
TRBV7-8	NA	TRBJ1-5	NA	CASRLGPSQPQHF	TGTGCCAGCAGACTGGGGCCGAGTCAGCCCCAGCATTTT
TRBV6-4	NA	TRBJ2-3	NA	CASRGPTLTDTQYF	TGTGCCAGCAGAGGACCTACCCTCACAGATACGCAGTATTTT
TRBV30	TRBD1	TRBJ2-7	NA	CAGTRQGGSYEQYF	TGTGCCGGGACGCGACAGGGCGGTTCCTACGAGCAGTACTTC
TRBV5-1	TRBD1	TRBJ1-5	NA	CASSPTDRESQPQHF	TGCGCCAGCAGCCCTACGGACAGGGAGAGTCAGCCCCAGCATTTT
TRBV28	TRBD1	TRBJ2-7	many	CASSSGQVEQYF	TGTGCCAGCAGTTCGGGACAGGTTGAGCAGTACTTC
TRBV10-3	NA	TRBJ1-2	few	CAISESGGNYGYTF	TGTGCCATCAGTGAGTCGGGAGGGAACTATGGCTACACCTTC
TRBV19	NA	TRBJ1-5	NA	CASRMRVEANQPQHF	TGTGCCAGCAGGATGCGGGTAGAGGCTAATCAGCCCCAGCATTTT
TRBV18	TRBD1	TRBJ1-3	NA	CASSPREGAHGNTIYF	TGTGCCAGCTCACCACGAGAGGGGGCGCATGGAAACACCATATATTTT
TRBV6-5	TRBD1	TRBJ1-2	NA	CASSYLGQGVYGYTF	TGTGCCAGCAGTTATTTGGGACAGGGCGTTTATGGCTACACCTTC
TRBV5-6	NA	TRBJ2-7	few	CASSFGTLVDEQYF	TGTGCCAGCAGCTTTGGAACCCTAGTGGACGAGCAGTACTTC
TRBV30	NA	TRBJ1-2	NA	CAWKTGGGYTF	TGTGCCTGGAAGACAGGAGGTGGCTACACCTTC
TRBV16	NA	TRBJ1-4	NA	CASSQSVRDGDPTNEKLFF	TGTGCCAGCAGCCAATCGGTACGGGATGGGGATCCAACTAATGAAAAACTGTTTTTT
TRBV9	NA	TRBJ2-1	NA	CASSVGTSPYNEQFF	TGTGCCAGCAGCGTAGGAACGTCGCCCTACAATGAGCAGTTCTTC
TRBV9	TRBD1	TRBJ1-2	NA	CASSVAPGTGYGYTF	TGTGCCAGCAGCGTAGCCCCGGGGACAGGGTATGGCTACACCTTC
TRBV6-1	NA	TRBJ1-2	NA	CASSGGSWDYGYTF	TGTGCCAGCAGTGGGGGCAGTTGGGACTATGGCTACACCTTC
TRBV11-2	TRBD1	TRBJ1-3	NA	CASSLKTGGTGNTIYF	TGTGCCAGCAGCTTAAAAACAGGGGGCACTGGAAACACCATATATTTT
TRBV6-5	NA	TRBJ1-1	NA	CASSYSGAILGAFF	TGTGCCAGCAGTTACTCAGGGGCCATCCTAGGAGCTTTCTTT
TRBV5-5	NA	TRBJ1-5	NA	CASSQTDSGFRNQPQHF	TGTGCCAGCAGTCAGACGGACTCGGGGTTTAGAAATCAGCCCCAGCATTTT
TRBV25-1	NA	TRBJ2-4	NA	CASSVSGNIQYF	TGTGCCAGCAGTGTTTCGGGTAACATTCAGTACTTC
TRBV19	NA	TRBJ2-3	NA	CASSIVGADTQYF	TGTGCCAGTAGTATCGTCGGGGCAGATACGCAGTATTTT
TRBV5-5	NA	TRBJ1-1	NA	CASSLGSMNTEAFF	TGTGCCAGCAGCCTTGGTTCCATGAACACTGAAGCTTTCTTT
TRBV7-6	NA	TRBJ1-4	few	CASSLEPATNEKLFF	TGTGCCAGCAGCTTAGAACCCGCAACTAATGAAAAACTGTTTTTT
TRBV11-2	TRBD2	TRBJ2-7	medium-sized	CASSQSSGGAHEQYF	TGTGCCAGCAGCCAATCTAGCGGGGGGGCCCACGAGCAGTACTTC
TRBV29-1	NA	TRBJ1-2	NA	CSVGRGSGYGYTF	TGCAGCGTTGGTCGAGGGTCGGGCTATGGCTACACCTTC
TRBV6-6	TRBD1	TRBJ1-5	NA	CASSSWTGPAQPQHF	TGTGCCAGCAGTTCGTGGACAGGCCCCGCTCAGCCCCAGCATTTT
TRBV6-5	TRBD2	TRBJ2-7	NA	CASRRGGSYEQYF	TGTGCCAGCCGGAGGGGAGGGTCCTACGAGCAGTACTTC
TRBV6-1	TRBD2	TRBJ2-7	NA	CASSVLAGGYYEQYF	TGTGCCAGCAGTGTTCTAGCGGGGGGATACTACGAGCAGTACTTC
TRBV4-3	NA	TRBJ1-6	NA	CASSQPGPLHF	TGCGCCAGCAGCCAGCCGGGACCGCTCCACTTT
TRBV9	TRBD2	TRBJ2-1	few	CASSVSLRTSGGLNEQFF	TGTGCCAGCAGCGTCAGCCTGAGGACTAGCGGGGGCCTCAATGAGCAGTTCTTC
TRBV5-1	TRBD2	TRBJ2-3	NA	CASSLRLAGVTDTQYF	TGCGCCAGCAGCTTGCGCCTAGCGGGGGTCACAGATACGCAGTATTTT
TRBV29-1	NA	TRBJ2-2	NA	CSANWGTTAGELFF	TGCAGCGCGAATTGGGGAACGACAGCCGGGGAGCTGTTTTTT
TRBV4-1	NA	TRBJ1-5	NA	CASSQDGTADYQPQHF	TGCGCCAGCAGCCAAGATGGTACAGCAGATTATCAGCCCCAGCATTTT
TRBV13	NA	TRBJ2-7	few	CASGERRELSSYEQYF	TGTGCCAGCGGCGAGAGGAGGGAGTTAAGCTCCTACGAGCAGTACTTC
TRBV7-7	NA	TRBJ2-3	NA	CASSPPPGRLTDTQYF	TGTGCCAGCAGCCCCCCCCCTGGCAGGCTCACAGATACGCAGTATTTT
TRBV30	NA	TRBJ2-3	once	CAWSAASDTQYF	TGTGCCTGGAGCGCAGCGTCAGATACGCAGTATTTT
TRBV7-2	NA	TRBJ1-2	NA	CASSRDRGYGYTF	TGTGCCAGCAGCCGGGACCGTGGCTATGGCTACACCTTC
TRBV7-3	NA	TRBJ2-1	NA	CASSFNYYNEQFF	TGTGCCAGCAGCTTTAACTATTACAATGAGCAGTTCTTC
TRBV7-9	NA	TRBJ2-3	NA	CAGGSTRWVDTQYF	TGTGCCGGCGGCTCGACCCGATGGGTAGATACGCAGTATTTT
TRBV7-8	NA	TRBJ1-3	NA	CASSLRGTGNTIYF	TGTGCCAGCAGCTTAAGGGGGACTGGAAACACCATATATTTT
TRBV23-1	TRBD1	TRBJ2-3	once	CASSLLGQAWLDTQYF	TGCGCCAGCAGTCTCCTAGGACAGGCTTGGTTGGATACGCAGTATTTT
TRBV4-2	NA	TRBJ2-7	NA	CASSQDLGGAYEQYF	TGTGCCAGCAGCCAAGATCTGGGGGGCGCGTACGAGCAGTACTTC
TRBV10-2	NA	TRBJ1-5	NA	CASSESFGGRPQHF	TGCGCCAGCAGTGAGTCGTTTGGAGGGCGGCCCCAGCATTTT
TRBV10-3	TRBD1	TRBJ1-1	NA	CAISESRRQGWTEAFF	TGTGCCATCAGTGAGTCAAGGAGACAGGGATGGACTGAAGCTTTCTTT
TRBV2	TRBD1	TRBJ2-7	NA	CASRGDSSYEQYF	TGTGCCAGCAGAGGGGACAGCTCCTACGAGCAGTACTTC
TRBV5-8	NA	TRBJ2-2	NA	CASSLLTGSGELFF	TGTGCCAGCAGCTTGCTTACAGGATCCGGGGAGCTGTTTTTT